Listed below are T cell receptor beta chains from one sample, sequenced in a study of blood T cell repertoires in COVID-19. The assay was immunoSEQ multiplex PCR, and TCRdb's table has in-frame clones only and misses some. Among approximately 61,000 clones listed, about 90% were seen once. Sample: peripheral blood. The source of these receptors is a human donor in a cohort sampled during active COVID-19. Each CDR3 is given with its conserved first and last residue. The D gene is left open where the match is weak. Clone size appears in some rows only: once, few, many, or a class for an expanded clone.

CDR3nt: TGTGCCAGCAGCGGAGGACAGCAGAGCACAGATACGCAGTATTTT; CDR3aa: CASSGGQQSTDTQYF; d_gene: NA; v_gene: TRBV5-8; j_gene: TRBJ2-3; abundance: once
CDR3nt: TGTGCCAGCAGCGTTACAGGGATGAACACTGAAGCTTTCTTT; CDR3aa: CASSVTGMNTEAFF; d_gene: NA; v_gene: TRBV5-5; j_gene: TRBJ1-1; abundance: NA
CDR3nt: TGTGCCAGCAGCCAAGATACGGGACAGGGGCCCACGGGCTCCTACAATGAGCAGTTCTTC; CDR3aa: CASSQDTGQGPTGSYNEQFF; d_gene: TRBD1; v_gene: TRBV14; j_gene: TRBJ2-1; abundance: few
CDR3nt: TGCGCCAGCAGCGTGGACAGGGGAATCACTGAAGCTTTCTTT; CDR3aa: CASSVDRGITEAFF; d_gene: TRBD1; v_gene: TRBV5-1; j_gene: TRBJ1-1; abundance: NA
CDR3nt: TGTGCCAGCAGCAGGACAGGCTCTGGAAACACCATATATTTT; CDR3aa: CASSRTGSGNTIYF; d_gene: TRBD1; v_gene: TRBV25-1; j_gene: TRBJ1-3; abundance: once
CDR3nt: TGCGCCAGCAGCTTGGGACAGGGTATTTATGGCTACACCTTC; CDR3aa: CASSLGQGIYGYTF; d_gene: TRBD1; v_gene: TRBV5-1; j_gene: TRBJ1-2; abundance: NA
CDR3nt: TGCGCCAGCGGACAGGGGAAAAACACTGAAGCTTTCTTT; CDR3aa: CASGQGKNTEAFF; d_gene: TRBD1; v_gene: TRBV10-2; j_gene: TRBJ1-1; abundance: NA
CDR3nt: TGCGCCAGCAGCCAACGGGACAACTACGAGCAGTACTTC; CDR3aa: CASSQRDNYEQYF; d_gene: NA; v_gene: TRBV4-1; j_gene: TRBJ2-7; abundance: NA
CDR3nt: TGTGCCAGCAGCTTATTAGCACAGCCCCAGCATTTT; CDR3aa: CASSLLAQPQHF; d_gene: NA; v_gene: TRBV5-6; j_gene: TRBJ1-5; abundance: NA
CDR3nt: TGTGCCAGCAGCTTTTCCTCTCGTGAGCAGTTCTTC; CDR3aa: CASSFSSREQFF; d_gene: NA; v_gene: TRBV5-5; j_gene: TRBJ2-1; abundance: NA
CDR3nt: TGTGCCAGCAGGGGCTACGGGAGAATCTACGAGCAGTACTTC; CDR3aa: CASRGYGRIYEQYF; d_gene: NA; v_gene: TRBV27; j_gene: TRBJ2-7; abundance: NA
CDR3nt: TGTGCCAGCAGCTTATATTCCCAACAGGATCGGTACGAGCAGTACTTC; CDR3aa: CASSLYSQQDRYEQYF; d_gene: NA; v_gene: TRBV7-2; j_gene: TRBJ2-7; abundance: NA
CDR3nt: TGTGCCAGCAGCGACGACATCACCTACGAGCAGTACTTC; CDR3aa: CASSDDITYEQYF; d_gene: NA; v_gene: TRBV9; j_gene: TRBJ2-7; abundance: NA
CDR3nt: TGTGCCAGCAGCCCGACAGGGTATGAGACCCAGTACTTC; CDR3aa: CASSPTGYETQYF; d_gene: TRBD1; v_gene: TRBV14; j_gene: TRBJ2-5; abundance: few
CDR3nt: TGTGCCAGCAATTGGGGGGGTAAAGAGACCCAGTACTTC; CDR3aa: CASNWGGKETQYF; d_gene: TRBD2; v_gene: TRBV12-3/TRBV12-4; j_gene: TRBJ2-5; abundance: once
CDR3nt: TGTGCCAGCAGCGGTTTATCAGGAGGCAATACGCAGTATTTT; CDR3aa: CASSGLSGGNTQYF; d_gene: NA; v_gene: TRBV11-2; j_gene: TRBJ2-3; abundance: once
CDR3nt: TGTGGGTACTCAAACGGGGGGGACTACAATGAGCAGTTCTTC; CDR3aa: CGYSNGGDYNEQFF; d_gene: TRBD2; v_gene: TRBV6-5; j_gene: TRBJ2-1; abundance: NA
CDR3nt: TGCGCCAGCAGCCCGGGGACAGTCATTTACTCACCCCTCCACTTT; CDR3aa: CASSPGTVIYSPLHF; d_gene: TRBD1; v_gene: TRBV5-1; j_gene: TRBJ1-6; abundance: NA
CDR3nt: TGTGCCACCAGCAGAGATGCGGGAGTGGGAGAGACCCAGTACTTC; CDR3aa: CATSRDAGVGETQYF; d_gene: TRBD2; v_gene: TRBV15; j_gene: TRBJ2-5; abundance: NA
CDR3nt: TGTGCCAGCTCACCAGCTGGCGGGATAGCCAAAAACATTCAGTACTTC; CDR3aa: CASSPAGGIAKNIQYF; d_gene: NA; v_gene: TRBV18; j_gene: TRBJ2-4; abundance: NA
CDR3nt: TGTGCCACCAGAGGAGAACTAGCGGGATTGGATGAGCAGTTCTTC; CDR3aa: CATRGELAGLDEQFF; d_gene: TRBD2; v_gene: TRBV24-1; j_gene: TRBJ2-1; abundance: NA
CDR3nt: TGTGCCTGGAGAACCGGGACCCCAGGGGAGTTCTTC; CDR3aa: CAWRTGTPGEFF; d_gene: NA; v_gene: TRBV30; j_gene: TRBJ2-1; abundance: NA
CDR3nt: TGCGCCAGCAGCTTGGCGGGACAGGGGGTCAATGAGCAGTTCTTC; CDR3aa: CASSLAGQGVNEQFF; d_gene: TRBD1; v_gene: TRBV5-1; j_gene: TRBJ2-1; abundance: NA
CDR3nt: TGTGCCAGCAGTCCCCAGGGAACCGACGAGCAGTACTTC; CDR3aa: CASSPQGTDEQYF; d_gene: NA; v_gene: TRBV7-9; j_gene: TRBJ2-7; abundance: NA
CDR3nt: TGTGCCAGCAGCTTGGGAGGTGGGAACACTGAAGCTTTCTTT; CDR3aa: CASSLGGGNTEAFF; d_gene: NA; v_gene: TRBV11-1; j_gene: TRBJ1-1; abundance: NA
CDR3nt: TGTGCCAGCAGTTACAGTGTACAGGGGGCTAAAGAGCAGTACTTC; CDR3aa: CASSYSVQGAKEQYF; d_gene: TRBD1; v_gene: TRBV6-2/TRBV6-3; j_gene: TRBJ2-7; abundance: once
CDR3nt: TGTGCCAGCAGTACGACAGGGAACTATGGCTACACCTTC; CDR3aa: CASSTTGNYGYTF; d_gene: TRBD1; v_gene: TRBV6-6; j_gene: TRBJ1-2; abundance: few
CDR3nt: TGTGCCAGTAGCGGGGACTACCGGGGCGTAAATGAGCAGTTCTTC; CDR3aa: CASSGDYRGVNEQFF; d_gene: TRBD2; v_gene: TRBV19; j_gene: TRBJ2-1; abundance: NA
CDR3nt: TGTGCCAGCGGTTATGGGGGCGAGACCCAGTACTTC; CDR3aa: CASGYGGETQYF; d_gene: NA; v_gene: TRBV7-3; j_gene: TRBJ2-5; abundance: NA
CDR3nt: TGCGCCAGCAGGCCCAGGGGTTTAAACACCGGGGAGCTGTTTTTT; CDR3aa: CASRPRGLNTGELFF; d_gene: NA; v_gene: TRBV5-1; j_gene: TRBJ2-2; abundance: NA
CDR3nt: TGTGCCAGCAGCCAAGATCTCTGGCTTGACGGAGCAGAGACCCAGTACTTC; CDR3aa: CASSQDLWLDGAETQYF; d_gene: NA; v_gene: TRBV14; j_gene: TRBJ2-5; abundance: NA
CDR3nt: TGTGCCAGTACTCTTCAACCGCGGCCAACAGGGTATAAGGTGAACACTGAAGCTTTCTTT; CDR3aa: CASTLQPRPTGYKVNTEAFF; d_gene: NA; v_gene: TRBV19; j_gene: TRBJ1-1; abundance: NA
CDR3nt: TGTGCCAGCCCAGGACTAGCGGGAGTCGGCTACAATGAGCAGTTCTTC; CDR3aa: CASPGLAGVGYNEQFF; d_gene: TRBD2; v_gene: TRBV2; j_gene: TRBJ2-1; abundance: NA
CDR3nt: TGTGCCAGCAGCGCCCTCGGGGACAGGGGAGAGACCCAGTACTTC; CDR3aa: CASSALGDRGETQYF; d_gene: TRBD1; v_gene: TRBV7-6; j_gene: TRBJ2-5; abundance: NA
CDR3nt: TGTGCCAGCAGCTCTACAGGCAACTCCTACGAGCAGTACTTC; CDR3aa: CASSSTGNSYEQYF; d_gene: NA; v_gene: TRBV7-9; j_gene: TRBJ2-7; abundance: NA
CDR3nt: TGTGCCAGCAGCATAGTCGGGTTGGAGACCCAGTACTTC; CDR3aa: CASSIVGLETQYF; d_gene: NA; v_gene: TRBV7-7; j_gene: TRBJ2-5; abundance: NA
CDR3nt: TGCGCCAGCAGCTTGTCCTATTTAAATGAAAAACTGTTTTTT; CDR3aa: CASSLSYLNEKLFF; d_gene: NA; v_gene: TRBV5-1; j_gene: TRBJ1-4; abundance: NA
CDR3nt: TGTGCCAGCAGCTCCCGGCCGGGTGAGACCCAGTACTTC; CDR3aa: CASSSRPGETQYF; d_gene: NA; v_gene: TRBV5-5; j_gene: TRBJ2-5; abundance: NA
CDR3nt: TGTGCCAGCAGTTACTCCCTAGGGGTAGTTGCTGGAAACACCATATATTTT; CDR3aa: CASSYSLGVVAGNTIYF; d_gene: NA; v_gene: TRBV7-2; j_gene: TRBJ1-3; abundance: NA
CDR3nt: TGTGCCAGCAGCAATCCGGGCTCCACCGGGGTTTCTGGGGCCAACGTCCTGACTTTC; CDR3aa: CASSNPGSTGVSGANVLTF; d_gene: NA; v_gene: TRBV28; j_gene: TRBJ2-6; abundance: NA
CDR3nt: TGTGCCAGCAGCTTAGCGGAGCGACTAACGTACTTC; CDR3aa: CASSLAERLTYF; d_gene: NA; v_gene: TRBV7-9; j_gene: TRBJ2-5; abundance: few
CDR3nt: TGTGCCAGCAGTTTAAGGGGGACGGGCTCGACCTACGAGCAGTACTTC; CDR3aa: CASSLRGTGSTYEQYF; d_gene: NA; v_gene: TRBV27; j_gene: TRBJ2-7; abundance: NA
CDR3nt: TGTGCCAGCAGGGCCAGACAGGGGACGCGCTACGAGCAGTACTTC; CDR3aa: CASRARQGTRYEQYF; d_gene: TRBD1; v_gene: TRBV3-1/TRBV3-2; j_gene: TRBJ2-7; abundance: NA
CDR3nt: TGTGCCAGCAGTTTGCGGGGGGCCTACACTGAAGCTTTCTTT; CDR3aa: CASSLRGAYTEAFF; d_gene: NA; v_gene: TRBV6-6; j_gene: TRBJ1-1; abundance: NA
CDR3nt: TGTGCCAGCAGCTTATCGGGGACAAACACCGGGGAGCTGTTTTTT; CDR3aa: CASSLSGTNTGELFF; d_gene: NA; v_gene: TRBV7-7; j_gene: TRBJ2-2; abundance: once